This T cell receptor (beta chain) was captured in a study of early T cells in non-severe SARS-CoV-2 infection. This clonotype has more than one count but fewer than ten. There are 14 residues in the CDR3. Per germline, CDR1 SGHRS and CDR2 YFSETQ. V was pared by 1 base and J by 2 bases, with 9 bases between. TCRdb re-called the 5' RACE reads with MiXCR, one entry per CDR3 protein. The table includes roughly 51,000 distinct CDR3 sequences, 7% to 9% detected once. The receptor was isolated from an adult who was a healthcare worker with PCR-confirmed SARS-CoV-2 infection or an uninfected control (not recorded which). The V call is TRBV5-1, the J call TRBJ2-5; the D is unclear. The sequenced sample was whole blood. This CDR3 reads CASSLTTAQETQYF. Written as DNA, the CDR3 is TGCGCCAGCAGCTTGACTACAGCACAAGAGACCCAGTACTTC.